These T cell receptor beta chains were read from a single sample in a study of Ad26.COV2.S vaccination and SARS-CoV-2 variants. Only in-frame clones appear in the TCRdb table, and some are missing; sequencing was by immunoSEQ multiplex PCR. The table lists about 350,000 clones, 75% to 90% of them singletons. Sequencing was performed on peripheral blood, taken in a trial of Ad26.COV2.S vaccine versus placebo. The receptor set was obtained from a person between 18 and 60 years old who received the Ad26.COV2.S COVID-19 vaccine or a placebo. CDR3s include the opening cysteine and the closing phenylalanine or tryptophan. The D gene is left open where the match is weak. Some rows mark clone size as missing; the rest say once, few, many or name a class of expanded clone.

CASSGGSGSDTQYF,TGTGCCAGCAGTGGAGGTAGCGGATCAGATACGCAGTATTTT,-,-,TRBV2,TRBJ2-3
CASSLSAGLAGANVLTF,TGTGCCAGCAGTTTATCGGCAGGGTTAGCTGGGGCCAACGTCCTGACTTTC,few,-,TRBV27,TRBJ2-6
CASSVYRGLSYNEQFF,TGTGCCAGTAGTGTATACAGGGGGCTCTCCTACAATGAGCAGTTCTTC,-,TRBD1,TRBV19,TRBJ2-1
CASSDPGLGGSEQFF,TGTGCCAGCAGTGACCCGGGACTAGGTGGATCTGAGCAGTTCTTC,once,TRBD2,TRBV28,TRBJ2-1
CASSRYNYGYTF,TGCGCCAGCAGTCGGTATAACTATGGCTACACCTTC,-,-,TRBV5-1,TRBJ1-2
CASSWGQGSSYEQYF,TGTGCCAGCAGCTGGGGTCAGGGGTCATCCTACGAGCAGTACTTC,few,-,TRBV5-4,TRBJ2-7
CASSYSSGRTEPQHF,TGTGCCAGCAGTTACTCGTCCGGACGCACGGAGCCCCAGCATTTT,-,-,TRBV6-2/TRBV6-3,TRBJ1-5
CASGDYGYTF,TGTGCCAGCGGGGACTATGGCTACACCTTC,once,-,TRBV25-1,TRBJ1-2
CAWKPLAFSRALRYGYTF,TGTGCCTGGAAACCTTTAGCCTTCTCCCGGGCGCTTAGGTATGGCTACACCTTC,once,-,TRBV30,TRBJ1-2
CASSQDMTQRKTQYF,TGCGCCAGCAGCCAAGATATGACACAGAGAAAGACCCAGTACTTC,-,-,TRBV4-3,TRBJ2-5
CASSFEAGPEREQYF,TGCGCCAGCAGCTTCGAGGCAGGTCCGGAACGCGAGCAGTACTTC,-,-,TRBV5-1,TRBJ2-7
CASRDGPNNEQFF,TGTGCCAGCAGGGACGGACCGAATAATGAGCAGTTCTTC,-,-,TRBV12-3/TRBV12-4,TRBJ2-1
CASSFGDLTGLAGGWAEQYF,TGTGCCAGCAGTTTTGGGGACTTAACGGGACTAGCGGGAGGGTGGGCCGAGCAGTACTTC,-,TRBD2,TRBV27,TRBJ2-7
CASSLLGGNEQFF,TGTGCCAGCAGCCTCTTGGGTGGGAATGAGCAGTTCTTC,few,-,TRBV7-2,TRBJ2-1
CASSEGQPNTEAFF,TGTGCCAGCAGTGAAGGGCAGCCGAACACTGAAGCTTTCTTT,-,-,TRBV2,TRBJ1-1
CASSETGSSYEQYF,TGTGCCAGCAGTGAAACTGGCAGCTCCTACGAGCAGTACTTC,-,-,TRBV6-1,TRBJ2-7
CASSQDYAKEAFF,TGTGCCAGCAGCCAAGATTACGCTAAAGAAGCTTTCTTT,-,-,TRBV4-2,TRBJ1-1
CASSSPASGRANTQYF,TGTGCCAGCAGCTCCCCCGCTAGCGGGAGGGCCAATACGCAGTATTTT,-,TRBD2,TRBV7-9,TRBJ2-3
CASSQFSGRALGEQFF,TGTGCCAGCAGCCAATTTAGCGGGAGGGCTTTAGGTGAGCAGTTCTTC,-,TRBD2,TRBV3-1/TRBV3-2,TRBJ2-1
CASSLAGVAGGSTPYEQYF,TGTGCCAGCAGCTTAGCGGGTGTGGCGGGGGGGTCTACCCCCTACGAGCAGTACTTC,-,TRBD2,TRBV11-2,TRBJ2-7
CASSGKGYSANYGYTF,TGTGCCAGCAGCGGCAAGGGATACTCCGCTAACTATGGCTACACCTTC,-,-,TRBV28,TRBJ1-2
CATSDPGLAGYNEQFF,TGTGCCACCAGTGATCCGGGCCTAGCGGGTTACAATGAGCAGTTCTTC,-,TRBD2,TRBV24-1,TRBJ2-1
CASSQAPGQGAGANVLTF,TGCGCCAGCAGCCAAGCACCGGGACAGGGCGCTGGGGCCAACGTCCTGACTTTC,-,TRBD1,TRBV4-3,TRBJ2-6